This passage covers 24 T cell receptor beta chains from one sample sequenced in a study of immune characterization of retroperitoneal liposarcoma. TCRdb reprocessed the PCR reads with MiXCR, giving one entry per CDR3 protein. This table holds approximately 11,000 distinct CDR3 sequences, approximately 46% found once. Sequenced material: tumor tissue. These receptor sequences come from a female donor with retroperitoneal liposarcoma.

Worth noting for this clonotype: Possible read error: a much larger clone is one base away. V usage is TRBV7-2 and J usage is TRBJ2-1; 9 bases align to TRBD1. The DNA end is a closer match to TRBJ2-7, so the J assignment may be wrong. Germline V gives CDR1 SGHTA, CDR2 FQGNSA. CDR3 length: 15 amino acids. The CDR3 region is CANSSPGTGSGEQYF. The CDR3 DNA is TGTGCCAACAGCTCTCCCGGGACAGGGTCAGGCGAGCAGTACTTC.

This clonotype has a handful of counts. V gene TRBV6-1 combines with J gene TRBJ2-1, with 7 nucleotides matching TRBD1. Germline loops: CDR1 MNHNS, CDR2 SASEGT. V shed 5 bases and J 5 bases; nucleotides not matched to a gene: 3. The CDR3 length is 13 residues. CDR3: CASSSTGNNEQFF. DNA of the CDR3: TGTGCCAGCAGTTCGACAGGGAACAATGAGCAGTTCTTC.

This clonotype was observed once. J is TRBJ2-6 and V is TRBV28; a weak D match, TRBD2 (6 bases). The tail of the sequence fits TRBJ2-5 better, so the J call may be wrong. In germline, CDR1 is MDHEN, CDR2 SYDVKM. The CDR3 is 15 amino acids. CDR3: CASSLTAGLGETQYF. The CDR3 DNA is TGTGCCAGCAGTTTAACCGCGGGGTTGGGAGAGACCCAGTACTTC.

The chain links TRBV12-3 or TRBV12-4 to TRBJ2-3; 9 nucleotides line up with TRBD2. The CDR3 extends over 12 amino acids. Trimming cost V 6 bases and J 5 bases; bases outside gene matches: 0. The CDR3 DNA sequence: TGTGCCAGCAGGACTAGCGGAGATACGCAGTATTTT. This translates into CASRTSGDTQYF.

V usage is TRBV7-2 and J usage is TRBJ2-1; weak D call: TRBD2 (6 bases). Germline V gene sequence: CDR1 SGHTA, CDR2 FQGNSA. Trimming stripped 2 bases from V and 3 bases from J, with 11 bases between. CDR3 size: 15 residues. CDR3 coding DNA: TGTGCCAGCAGCTTACCGGGGGATTTCTACAATGAGCAGTTCTTC. The encoded protein is CASSLPGDFYNEQFF.

The J gene is TRBJ2-1, the V gene TRBV6-9; 10 bases map to TRBD1. This CDR3 contains 17 residues. Trimming removed 3 bases from V and 10 bases from J; junction bases left unmatched: 15. In germline, CDR1 is MNHGY, CDR2 SVAAGI. The CDR3: CASSYSNYGTGAYEQFF. CDR3 bases: TGTGCCAGCAGTTACTCGAATTACGGGACAGGGGCATACGAGCAGTTCTTC.

This sequence joins TRBV12-3 or TRBV12-4 and TRBJ2-3, with 7 bases matching TRBD2. The J call may be in error: the DNA end matches TRBJ2-7 better. The CDR3 contains 13 residues. The CDR3 sequence: CASSPWGGGEQYF. Written as DNA, the CDR3 is TGTGCCAGCAGCCCCTGGGGGGGGGGCGAGCAGTACTTC.

The rearrangement links TRBV28 to TRBJ2-1, with TRBD2 matching over 13 bases. V lost 6 bases to trimming and J lost 11 bases; unmatched junction nucleotides: 10. Per germline, CDR1 MDHEN and CDR2 SYDVKM. The CDR3 has 15 residues. The CDR3 loop is CASSGRGLAGPQQFF. The CDR3 DNA follows: TGTGCCAGCAGCGGACGGGGACTAGCGGGACCTCAGCAGTTCTTC.

In its sample, this clonotype ranks as medium-sized (0.01 to 0.1%). The chain employs TRBV7-2 and TRBJ2-3, with D perhaps given as TRBD1 or TRBD2 (5 bases each). Per the germline V gene, CDR1 is SGHTA and CDR2 is FQGNSA. The CDR3 is made up of 15 amino acids. The V end was cut by 5 bases, the J end by 5 bases, with 17 bases between. This CDR3 is CASSLGTAGGDTQYF. CDR3 in DNA: TGTGCCAGCAGCCTTGGGACGGCAGGTGGAGATACGCAGTATTTT.

About this clonotype itself: Without the conserved terminal phenylalanine or tryptophan, this CDR3 likely stems from a read error. No DNA is shown, since the ends of the CDR3 on it are uncertain; the CDR3 is the one TCRdb lists. V gene TRBV12-3 or TRBV12-4 combines with J gene TRBJ2-1. A total of 11 residues make up the CDR3, ends included. The chain's CDR3 is CASSSVNEKFC.

The genes are TRBV12-3 or TRBV12-4 and TRBJ2-5, with D unresolved. The J call could be wrong; TRBJ2-1 is a better fit for the DNA end. The CDR3 length is 14 residues. The CDR3 DNA reads TGTGCCAGCTGTTATTCGACCACCCAAGAGACCCAGTTCTTC. This sequence encodes CASCYSTTQETQFF.

This clonotype was seen only a few times. The chain links TRBV25-1 to TRBJ1-2, with 9 bases lining up with TRBD1. Germline-derived CDR1 and CDR2 are MGHDK and SYGVNS. Germline trimming cut 4 bases from V and 0 bases from J; bases unmatched to any gene: 0. The length of the CDR3 is 14 residues. The DNA of the CDR3 is TGTGCCAGCAGTGGACAGGGGGCTAACTATGGCTACACCTTC. This translates into CASSGQGANYGYTF.

The CDR3 region is CASSLHRGRGETQYF. In nucleotides, the CDR3 is TGTGCCAGCAGTTTACACAGGGGCCGAGGGGAGACCCAGTACTTC. This chain connects TRBV27 to TRBJ2-5, with TRBD1 identical over 7 bases. Germline assignment: CDR1 MNHEY and CDR2 SMNVEV (reference sequence). The CDR3 spans 15 residues. The ends lost 2 bases at V and 5 bases at J; junction bases unmatched: 8.

The gene calls are TRBV7-2 and TRBJ1-2; TRBD1 might be the D (5 bases). Germline V gives CDR1 SGHTA, CDR2 FQGNSA. V was trimmed by 5 bases and J by 11 bases, leaving 18 bases between them. The CDR3 runs 13 residues. DNA for the CDR3: TGTGCCAGCAGCCCAGGACGGGGCCAAGGGTACACCTTC. Its translation: CASSPGRGQGYTF.

This rearrangement joins TRBV12-3 or TRBV12-4 to TRBJ2-7, with TRBD1 matching over 9 bases. V trimming: 5 bases; J trimming: 5 bases; junction bases outside the gene matches: 10. The CDR3 has 15 residues. CDR3 DNA: TGTGCCAGCAGTGCAACCGGGACAGGGTACCACGAGCAGTACTTC. Amino acids: CASSATGTGYHEQYF.

This clonotype has just one count. The chain recombines TRBV11-3 with TRBJ2-4; 11 nucleotides line up with TRBD2. The end of the DNA aligns better with TRBJ2-7, so the J call may be wrong. This CDR3 has 16 amino acids. The germline gives CDR1 SGHNT, CDR2 YENEEA. CDR3 sequence: CASSLDGTSGSYEQYF. The CDR3 DNA is TGTGCCAGCAGCTTAGATGGGACTAGCGGCTCCTACGAGCAGTACTTC.

The V and J genes are TRBV6-1 and TRBJ1-5, with 8 bases that match TRBD1. Unmatched junction bases numbered 4, after V lost 2 bases and J lost 4 bases. Looked up from germline, CDR1 is MNHNS and CDR2 is SASEGT. This CDR3 has 15 residues. The CDR3 protein is CASSEWGTGNQPQHF. The CDR3 DNA follows: TGTGCCAGCAGTGAATGGGGGACAGGTAATCAGCCCCAGCATTTT.

V gene TRBV6-6 combines with J gene TRBJ2-3; the D gene is possibly TRBD1 (6 bases). The V end was cut by 6 bases, the J end by 2 bases, with 18 bases between. Germline assignment: CDR1 MNHNY and CDR2 SVGAGI (reference sequence). The CDR3 covers 16 residues. CDR3 amino acids: CASSQTGLAHTDTQYF. The CDR3 DNA sequence: TGTGCCAGCAGCCAAACAGGGTTGGCCCACACAGATACGCAGTATTTT.

V and J are TRBV6-1 and TRBJ2-3; 10 nucleotides align to TRBD2. Germline V gene sequence: CDR1 MNHNS, CDR2 SASEGT. The CDR3 has 14 amino acids. V was clipped by 6 bases and J by 2 bases; unmatched bases: 2. The CDR3 sequence: CASRLAGPTDTQYF. CDR3 sequence (DNA): TGTGCCAGCAGACTAGCGGGGCCCACAGATACGCAGTATTTT.

On this clonotype itself: It may be a read error: a sequence one base away is much more abundant. This sequence joins TRBV6-1 and TRBJ2-2; 8 nucleotides agree with TRBD2. Per germline, CDR1 MNHNS and CDR2 SASEGT. This CDR3 is 15 amino acids long. The CDR3 sequence is CASIRAGGNTGEQFF. In DNA form, the CDR3 reads TGTGCCAGCATACGGGCGGGGGGAAACACCGGGGAGCAGTTTTTT.

The chain employs TRBV6-2 or TRBV6-3 and TRBJ2-3; 8 bases align to TRBD2. Germline trimming cut 2 bases from V and 4 bases from J; bases unmatched to any gene: 5. The CDR3 has 15 amino acids. The V gene's germline CDR1 is MNHEY and CDR2 SVGEGT. CDR3 sequence: CASSYVAGSPDTQYF. The CDR3 nucleotides read TGTGCCAGCAGTTACGTAGCGGGAAGCCCAGATACGCAGTATTTT.

The J gene is TRBJ1-4, the V gene TRBV7-8, with TRBD1 matching 12 bases. This CDR3 has 15 amino acids. The V gene's germline CDR1 is SGHVS and CDR2 FQNEAQ. After removal of 8 bases from V and 0 bases from J, the junction contained 1 base not matched to a gene. The CDR3: CASGDRGPTNEKLFF. The CDR3 bases are TGTGCCAGCGGGGACAGGGGGCCAACTAATGAAAAACTGTTTTTT.

This clonotype is judged medium-sized. This sequence joins TRBV6-5 and TRBJ1-2, with 10 nucleotides matching TRBD1. V shed 2 bases, J shed 4 bases, and the junction held 7 bases outside the gene matches. CDR1 and CDR2 from the germline V gene are MNHEY and SVGAGI. CDR3 length: 16 amino acids. The CDR3 nucleotides read TGTGCCAGCAGTTACCAATCCGGGACAGGGGTCTATGGCTACACCTTC. As protein: CASSYQSGTGVYGYTF.

This chain connects TRBV11-2 to TRBJ1-6; 12 bases are shared with TRBD1. The CDR3 has 16 residues. With V trimmed by 4 bases and J by 8 bases, 6 bases remained unmatched. Germline V gene data show CDR1 as SGHAT and CDR2 as FQNNGV. The CDR3 loop is CASSSGTGGYYSPLHF. In nucleotides, the CDR3 is TGTGCCAGCAGCTCCGGGACAGGGGGCTACTATTCACCCCTCCACTTT.